This is a list of T cell receptor beta chains from one sample in a study of cytomegalovirus exposure and HLA in healthy donors. Profiled with immunoSEQ multiplex PCR; TCRdb holds only in-frame clones, not every one. The sample includes roughly 190,000 clones, just under 75% of them seen just once. Sequencing was performed on PBMCs. These receptors originate from a woman aged 25 to 39 in good health and CMV-seropositive. Both conserved end residues are part of each CDR3. D genes are given only for firm matches. Size tells how often a clone was seen (once, few, many) or the class of an expanded clone, and some rows leave it out.

J | V | D | size | CDR3 | DNA
TRBJ1-4 | TRBV6-5 | . | . | CASSYSAGAGEKLFF | TGTGCCAGCAGTTACTCGGCGGGGGCGGGTGAAAAACTGTTTTTT
TRBJ2-7 | TRBV5-1 | . | few | CASSLGSLTYEQYF | TGCGCCAGCAGCCTCGGGTCTCTGACCTACGAGCAGTACTTC
TRBJ2-2 | TRBV6-5 | TRBD1 | . | CASLPQGANTGELFF | TGTGCCTCTTTACCCCAGGGGGCGAACACCGGGGAGCTGTTTTTT
TRBJ1-3 | TRBV6-1 | . | few | CASHSGNTIYF | TGTGCCAGCCACTCTGGAAACACCATATATTTT
TRBJ2-7 | TRBV2 | . | . | CASTQGQDYEQYF | TGTGCCAGCACCCAAGGACAAGACTACGAGCAGTACTTC
TRBJ2-1 | TRBV5-1 | TRBD1 | . | CASSSSGQINNEQFF | TGCGCCAGCAGCTCCTCGGGACAGATCAACAATGAGCAGTTCTTC
TRBJ1-1 | TRBV11-2 | . | few | CASSSDSLGNTEAFF | TGTGCCAGCAGCAGCGACAGCCTCGGGAACACTGAAGCTTTCTTT
TRBJ2-1 | TRBV15 | . | once | CATSRDLDGEQFF | TGTGCCACCAGCAGAGATCTAGACGGTGAGCAGTTCTTC
TRBJ2-2 | TRBV2 | . | . | CASSGSRGIKAGELFF | TGTGCCAGCAGTGGTTCTAGGGGGATAAAGGCCGGGGAGCTGTTTTTT
TRBJ2-1 | TRBV5-1 | TRBD2 | . | CASSPGLASSYNEQFF | TGCGCCAGCAGCCCGGGACTAGCGAGCTCCTACAATGAGCAGTTCTTC
TRBJ2-7 | TRBV7-9 | . | . | CASSPRINRDTSYEQYF | TGTGCCAGCAGCCCTAGGATCAACCGGGACACCTCCTACGAGCAGTACTTC
TRBJ2-5 | TRBV28 | TRBD1 | . | CASSLDRGKTQYF | TGTGCCAGCAGCCTAGACAGGGGCAAGACCCAGTACTTC
TRBJ2-2 | TRBV7-2 | TRBD1 | . | CASTPAGQGAKGELFF | TGTGCCAGCACCCCAGCGGGCCAGGGGGCAAAAGGGGAGCTGTTTTTT
TRBJ1-1 | TRBV28 | . | . | CASSLFGREAFF | TGTGCCAGCAGTTTATTTGGCAGAGAAGCTTTCTTT
TRBJ1-1 | TRBV5-1 | . | few | CASSLGDLPGTEAFF | TGCGCCAGCAGCTTGGGAGATCTGCCGGGCACTGAAGCTTTCTTT
TRBJ1-4 | TRBV9 | . | . | CASSRDNGNEKLFF | TGTGCCAGCAGTCGGGACAACGGTAATGAAAAACTGTTTTTT
TRBJ2-7 | TRBV5-1 | TRBD2 | . | CASSLAGGYHEQYF | TGCGCCAGCAGCTTAGCGGGAGGTTACCACGAGCAGTACTTC
TRBJ1-1 | TRBV25-1 | TRBD1 | . | CASSTWDREDTEAFF | TGTGCCAGCAGTACATGGGACAGGGAGGACACTGAAGCTTTCTTT
TRBJ2-2 | TRBV4-1 | . | . | CASSQGGATGELFF | TGCGCCAGCAGCCAAGGCGGAGCCACCGGGGAGCTGTTTTTT
TRBJ2-7 | TRBV7-9 | TRBD1 | few | CASSHLGDREEREQYF | TGTGCCAGCAGCCACCTCGGGGACAGAGAAGAGCGCGAGCAGTACTTC
TRBJ2-3 | TRBV14 | . | . | CASGGSWDTQYF | TGTGCCAGCGGAGGGAGTTGGGATACGCAGTATTTT
TRBJ1-1 | TRBV10-1 | . | . | CASSLKGGTEAFF | TGCGCCAGCAGTCTTAAAGGGGGAACTGAAGCTTTCTTT
TRBJ2-1 | TRBV5-4 | . | . | CASSFRSSSNEQFF | TGTGCCAGCAGCTTTAGGAGTAGCAGCAATGAGCAGTTCTTC
TRBJ2-7 | TRBV27 | TRBD1 | . | CASSFTGESYEQYF | TGTGCCAGCAGTTTCACAGGGGAATCCTACGAGCAGTACTTC
TRBJ2-2 | TRBV29-1 | . | once | CSASRTQNTGELFF | TGCAGCGCCAGCCGGACACAGAACACCGGGGAGCTGTTTTTT
TRBJ2-5 | TRBV7-7 | TRBD1 | . | CASSSRQGKRKETQYF | TGTGCTAGCAGCTCAAGACAGGGAAAGCGGAAAGAGACCCAGTACTTC
TRBJ1-4 | TRBV15 | TRBD1 | . | CATSRVRGLGEKLFF | TGTGCCACCAGCAGAGTCAGGGGGCTTGGTGAAAAACTGTTTTTT
TRBJ1-2 | TRBV2 | . | . | CASNFNVKIGYTF | TGTGCCAGTAACTTCAATGTAAAGATCGGCTACACCTTC
TRBJ2-7 | TRBV11-2 | . | . | CASSLDRAGRYEQYF | TGTGCCAGCAGCTTAGACAGGGCCGGCCGATACGAGCAGTACTTC
TRBJ2-3 | TRBV5-1 | TRBD2 | few | CASRLSAGLGADTQYF | TGCGCCAGCAGGTTGTCAGCGGGACTTGGGGCAGATACGCAGTATTTT
TRBJ2-3 | TRBV9 | TRBD1 | . | CASSVTGVALRDTQYF | TGTGCCAGCAGCGTTACAGGGGTCGCATTAAGGGATACGCAGTATTTT
TRBJ2-7 | TRBV7-9 | TRBD1 | . | CASSYQQGDEQYF | TGTGCCAGCAGCTACCAGCAGGGGGACGAGCAGTACTTC
TRBJ2-1 | TRBV2 | TRBD2 | . | CASRGAGGYNEQFF | TGTGCCAGCCGGGGTGCGGGAGGGTACAATGAGCAGTTCTTC
TRBJ2-1 | TRBV18 | TRBD2 | . | CASSFKPSGLRDSYNEQFF | TGTGCCAGCTCCTTTAAGCCTAGCGGCCTTCGGGACTCCTACAATGAGCAGTTCTTC
TRBJ1-2 | TRBV6-5 | TRBD1 | few | CASSGPGTVYGYTF | TGTGCCAGCAGTGGCCCCGGGACAGTCTATGGCTACACCTTC
TRBJ2-5 | TRBV14 | . | . | CASSRSVPQETQYF | TGTGCCAGCAGCCGAAGCGTACCTCAAGAGACCCAGTACTTC
TRBJ2-7 | TRBV28 | TRBD1 | . | CASSPSDRFSYEQYF | TGTGCCAGCAGCCCTTCGGACAGGTTTTCCTACGAGCAGTACTTC
TRBJ2-3 | TRBV5-1 | TRBD2 | . | CASSLDGGGPGDTQYF | TGCGCCAGCAGCTTGGACGGGGGAGGGCCGGGAGATACGCAGTATTTT
TRBJ2-5 | TRBV10-1 | TRBD1 | . | CASRGQGQETQYF | TGCGCCAGCCGGGGACAGGGCCAAGAGACCCAGTACTTC
TRBJ2-3 | TRBV6-4 | TRBD2 | . | CASSVGLAPTDTQYF | TGTGCCAGCAGCGTCGGACTAGCGCCCACAGATACGCAGTATTTT
TRBJ1-5 | TRBV28 | TRBD1 | . | CASSGRGLNQPQHF | TGTGCCAGCAGTGGAAGGGGGCTCAATCAGCCCCAGCATTTT
TRBJ2-7 | TRBV28 | . | . | CASSHKIQGTYEQYF | TGTGCCAGCAGCCACAAGATACAGGGTACCTACGAGCAGTACTTC